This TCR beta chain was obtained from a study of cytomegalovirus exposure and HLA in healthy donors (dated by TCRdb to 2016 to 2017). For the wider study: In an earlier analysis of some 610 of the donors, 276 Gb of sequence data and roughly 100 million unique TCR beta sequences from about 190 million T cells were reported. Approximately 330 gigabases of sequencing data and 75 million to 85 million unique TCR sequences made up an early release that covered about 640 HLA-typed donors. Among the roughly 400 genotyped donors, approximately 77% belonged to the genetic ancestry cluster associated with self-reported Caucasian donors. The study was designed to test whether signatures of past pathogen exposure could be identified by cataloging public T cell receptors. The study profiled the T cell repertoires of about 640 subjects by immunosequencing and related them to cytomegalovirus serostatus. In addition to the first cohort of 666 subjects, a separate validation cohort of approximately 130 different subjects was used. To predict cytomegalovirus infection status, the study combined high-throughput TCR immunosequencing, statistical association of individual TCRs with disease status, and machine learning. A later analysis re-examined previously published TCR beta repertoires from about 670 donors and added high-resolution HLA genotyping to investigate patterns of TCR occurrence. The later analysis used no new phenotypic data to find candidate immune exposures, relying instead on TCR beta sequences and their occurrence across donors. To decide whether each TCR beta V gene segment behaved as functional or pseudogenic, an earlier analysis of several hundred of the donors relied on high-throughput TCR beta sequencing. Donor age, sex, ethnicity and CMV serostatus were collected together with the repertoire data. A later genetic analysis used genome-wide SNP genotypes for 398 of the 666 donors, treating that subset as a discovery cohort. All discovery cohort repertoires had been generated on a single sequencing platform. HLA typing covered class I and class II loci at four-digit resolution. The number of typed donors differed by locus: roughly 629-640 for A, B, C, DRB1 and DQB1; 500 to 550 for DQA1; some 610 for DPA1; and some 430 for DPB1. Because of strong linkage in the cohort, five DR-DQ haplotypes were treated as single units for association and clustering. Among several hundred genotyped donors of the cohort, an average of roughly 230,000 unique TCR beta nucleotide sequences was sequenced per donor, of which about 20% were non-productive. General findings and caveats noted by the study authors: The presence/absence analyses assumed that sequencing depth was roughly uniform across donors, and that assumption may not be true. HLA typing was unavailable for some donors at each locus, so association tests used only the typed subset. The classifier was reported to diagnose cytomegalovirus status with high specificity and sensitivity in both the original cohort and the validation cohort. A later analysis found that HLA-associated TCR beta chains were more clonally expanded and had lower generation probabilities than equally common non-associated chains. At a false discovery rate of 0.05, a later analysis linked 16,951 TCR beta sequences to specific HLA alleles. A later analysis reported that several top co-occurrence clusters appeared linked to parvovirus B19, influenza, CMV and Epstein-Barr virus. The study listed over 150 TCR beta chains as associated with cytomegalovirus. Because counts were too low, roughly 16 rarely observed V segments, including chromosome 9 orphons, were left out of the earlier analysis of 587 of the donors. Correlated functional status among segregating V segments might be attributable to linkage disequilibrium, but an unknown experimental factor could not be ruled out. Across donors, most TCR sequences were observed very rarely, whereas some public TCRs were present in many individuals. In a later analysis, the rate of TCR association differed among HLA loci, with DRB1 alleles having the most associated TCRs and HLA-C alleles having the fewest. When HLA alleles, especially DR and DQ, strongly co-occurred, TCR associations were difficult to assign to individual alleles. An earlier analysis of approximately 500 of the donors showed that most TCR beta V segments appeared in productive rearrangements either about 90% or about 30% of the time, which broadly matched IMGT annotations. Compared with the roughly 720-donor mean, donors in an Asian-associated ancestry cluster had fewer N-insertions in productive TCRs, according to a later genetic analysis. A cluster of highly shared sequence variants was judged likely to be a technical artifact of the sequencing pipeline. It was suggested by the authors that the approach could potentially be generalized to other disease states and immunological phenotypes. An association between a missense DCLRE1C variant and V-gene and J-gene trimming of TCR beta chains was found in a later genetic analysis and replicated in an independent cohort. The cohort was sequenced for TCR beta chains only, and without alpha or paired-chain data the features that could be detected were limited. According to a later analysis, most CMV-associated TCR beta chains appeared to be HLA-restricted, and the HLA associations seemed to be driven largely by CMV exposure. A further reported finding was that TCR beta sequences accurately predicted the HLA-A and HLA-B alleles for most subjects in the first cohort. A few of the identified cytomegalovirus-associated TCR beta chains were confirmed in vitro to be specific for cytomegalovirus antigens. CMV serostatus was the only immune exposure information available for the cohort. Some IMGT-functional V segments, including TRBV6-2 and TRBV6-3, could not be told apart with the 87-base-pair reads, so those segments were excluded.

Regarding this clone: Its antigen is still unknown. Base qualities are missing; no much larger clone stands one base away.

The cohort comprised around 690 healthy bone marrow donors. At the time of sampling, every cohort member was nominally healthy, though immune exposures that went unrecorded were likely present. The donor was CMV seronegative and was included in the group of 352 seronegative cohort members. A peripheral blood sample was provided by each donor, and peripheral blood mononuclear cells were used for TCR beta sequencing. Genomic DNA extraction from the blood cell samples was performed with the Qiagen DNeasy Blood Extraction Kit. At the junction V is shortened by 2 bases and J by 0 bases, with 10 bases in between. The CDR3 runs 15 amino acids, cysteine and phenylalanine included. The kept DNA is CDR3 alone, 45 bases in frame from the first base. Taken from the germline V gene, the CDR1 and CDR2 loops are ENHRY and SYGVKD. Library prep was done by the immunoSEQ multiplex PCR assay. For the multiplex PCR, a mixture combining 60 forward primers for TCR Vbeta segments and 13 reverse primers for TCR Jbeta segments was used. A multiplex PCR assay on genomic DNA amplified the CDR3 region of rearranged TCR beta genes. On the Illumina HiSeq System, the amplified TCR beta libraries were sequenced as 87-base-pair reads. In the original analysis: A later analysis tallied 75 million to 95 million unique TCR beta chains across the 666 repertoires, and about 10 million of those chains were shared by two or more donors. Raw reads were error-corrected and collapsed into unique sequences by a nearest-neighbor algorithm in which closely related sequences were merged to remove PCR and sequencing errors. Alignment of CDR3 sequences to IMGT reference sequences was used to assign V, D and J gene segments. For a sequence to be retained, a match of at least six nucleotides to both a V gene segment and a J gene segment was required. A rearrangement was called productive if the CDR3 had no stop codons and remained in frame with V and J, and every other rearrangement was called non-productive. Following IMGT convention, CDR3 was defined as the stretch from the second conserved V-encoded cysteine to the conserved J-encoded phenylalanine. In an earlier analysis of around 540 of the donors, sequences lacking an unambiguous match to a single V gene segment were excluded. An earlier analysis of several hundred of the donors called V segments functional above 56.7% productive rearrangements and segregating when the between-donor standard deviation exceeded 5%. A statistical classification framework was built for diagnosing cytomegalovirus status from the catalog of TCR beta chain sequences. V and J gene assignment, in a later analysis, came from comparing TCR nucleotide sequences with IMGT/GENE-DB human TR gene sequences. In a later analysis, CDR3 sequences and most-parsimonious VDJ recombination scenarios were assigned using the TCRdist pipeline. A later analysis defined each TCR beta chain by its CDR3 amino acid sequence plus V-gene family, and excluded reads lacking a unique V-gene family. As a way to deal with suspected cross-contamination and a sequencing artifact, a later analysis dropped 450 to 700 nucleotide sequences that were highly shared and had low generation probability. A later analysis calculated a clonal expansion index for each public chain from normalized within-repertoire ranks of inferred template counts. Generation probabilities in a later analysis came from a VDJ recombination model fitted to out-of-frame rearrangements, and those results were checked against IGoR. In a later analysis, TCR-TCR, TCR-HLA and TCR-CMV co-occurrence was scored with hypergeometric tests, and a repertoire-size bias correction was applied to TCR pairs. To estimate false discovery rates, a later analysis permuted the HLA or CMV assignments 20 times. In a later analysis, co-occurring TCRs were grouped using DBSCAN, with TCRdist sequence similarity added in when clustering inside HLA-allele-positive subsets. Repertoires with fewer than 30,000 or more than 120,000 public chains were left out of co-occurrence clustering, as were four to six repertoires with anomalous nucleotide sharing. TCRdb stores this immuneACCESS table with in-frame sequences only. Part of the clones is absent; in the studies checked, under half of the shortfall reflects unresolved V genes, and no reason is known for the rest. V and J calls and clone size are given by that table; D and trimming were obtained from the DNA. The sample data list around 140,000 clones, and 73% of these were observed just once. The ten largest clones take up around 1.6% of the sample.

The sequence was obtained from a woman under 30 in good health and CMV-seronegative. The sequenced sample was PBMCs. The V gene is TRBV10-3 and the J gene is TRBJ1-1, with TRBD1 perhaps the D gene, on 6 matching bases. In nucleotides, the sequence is TGTGCCATCAGTGAGGCAGGGGCTATGAACACTGAAGCTTTCTTT. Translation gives CAISEAGAMNTEAFF.